The 28 T cell receptor beta chains below all came from one sample that was sequenced in a study of blood T cell repertoires in COVID-19. Here immunoSEQ multiplex PCR was the method, and the copy in TCRdb shows in-frame clones only, minus some. The table lists hundreds of thousands of clones, approximately 91% of them singletons, with 6.5% in the top ten. The specimen was peripheral blood. These receptors were taken from a man between 60 and 70 years old who had recovered from COVID-19.

The rearrangement uses TRBV19 and TRBJ1-2, with 8 bases identical to TRBD1. The CDR3 is made up of 17 amino acids. Unmatched junction bases numbered 12, after V lost 3 bases and J lost 3 bases. Germline V lookup: CDR1 LNHDA, CDR2 SQIVND (reference sequence). The CDR3 bases are TGTGCCAGTAGTATCGGCAGGGGGCAGGTGATGGACTATGGCTACACCTTC. Translation gives CASSIGRGQVMDYGYTF.

The chain combines TRBV7-3 with TRBJ1-1; 10 nucleotides match TRBD1. V shed 5 bases, J shed 1 base, and the junction held 4 bases outside the gene matches. The CDR3 contains 15 residues. CDR1 SGHTA and CDR2 FQGTGA come from the germline V gene. The CDR3 spells CASSVTGGANTEAFF. Written as DNA, the CDR3 is TGTGCCAGCAGCGTGACAGGGGGCGCGAACACTGAAGCTTTCTTT.

A single count supports this clone. The rearrangement links TRBV28 to TRBJ1-5, with D possibly being TRBD1 (6 bases). The germline V gene has CDR1 MDHEN and CDR2 SYDVKM. The CDR3 has 16 residues. Trimming left V 4 bases short and J 5 bases short, with 18 bases between. CDR3 in DNA: TGTGCCAGCAGTTCCCCCGTGGACAGAAGGTATCAGCCCCAGCATTTT. This gives the protein CASSSPVDRRYQPQHF.

The rearrangement links TRBV18 to TRBJ2-5; no firm D call. CDR1 KGHSH and CDR2 LQKENI come from the germline V gene. Trimming removed 0 bases from V and 3 bases from J, with 5 bases in between. CDR3 size: 13 residues. CDR3 in amino acids: CASSPPSEETQYF. The CDR3 coding sequence is TGTGCCAGCTCACCACCGAGCGAAGAGACCCAGTACTTC. The entire variable domain, with the rest obtained from reference TRBV18 and TRBJ2-5, is as follows: NAGVMQNPRHLVRRRGQEARLRCSPMKGHSHVYWYRQLPEEGLKFMVYLQKENIIDESGMPKERFSAEFPKEGPSILRIQQVVRGDSAAYFCASSPPSEETQYFGPGTRLLVL.

The chain has TRBV24-1 and TRBJ2-7, with D possibly matching TRBD1 (6 bases). V dropped 2 bases and J dropped 3 bases, with 16 bases sitting between them. The CDR3 has 16 residues. CDR1 is KGHDR and CDR2 is SFDVKD in the germline V gene. The CDR3 DNA reads as TGTGCCACCAGTGATTCCGCCGGGACAAGTTACTACGAGCAGTACTTC. This gives the protein CATSDSAGTSYYEQYF.

This chain connects TRBV5-1 to TRBJ2-7, with TRBD1 identical over 10 bases. This CDR3 region has 14 residues. Germline trimming cut 6 bases from V and 6 bases from J; bases unmatched to any gene: 9. Germline CDR1 and CDR2: SGHRS and YFSETQ. As DNA, the CDR3 is TGCGCCAGCACCCCCGGGACAGGGGATTCCGAGCAGTACTTC. It codes for CASTPGTGDSEQYF.

The chain is built from TRBV7-9 and TRBJ1-2; TRBD1 matches 11 bases. In germline, CDR1 is SEHNR, CDR2 FQNEAQ (reference sequence). V lost 1 base and J lost 7; bases outside the gene matches: 2. This CDR3 has 14 residues. This CDR3 is CASSLEGQGVGYTF. In DNA, the CDR3 is TGTGCCAGCAGCTTAGAGGGACAGGGGGTTGGCTACACCTTC.

The chain recombines TRBV2 with TRBJ2-2; D unclear. Per germline, CDR1 SNHLY and CDR2 FYNNEI. The CDR3 covers 14 residues. Trimming stripped 0 bases from V and 3 bases from J, with 5 bases between. Here the CDR3 reads CASSEAQYTGELFF. CDR3 in DNA: TGTGCCAGCAGTGAAGCCCAATACACCGGGGAGCTGTTTTTT.

This clone appeared once. This chain connects TRBV29-1 to TRBJ2-7; a weak D match, TRBD2 (7 bases). Deletions cut 5 bases from V and 2 bases from J, with 13 bases between. This CDR3 spans 13 amino acids. Per germline, CDR1 SQVTM and CDR2 ANQGSEA. CDR3: CSVRGGIAYEQYF. For the CDR3, the DNA is TGCAGCGTTAGGGGGGGCATCGCCTACGAGCAGTACTTC.

The V and J genes are TRBV9 and TRBJ1-5; the match to TRBD1 covers 7 bases. The CDR3 sequence is 13 residues long. Trimming cost V 4 bases and J 3 bases; bases outside gene matches: 1. The germline V gene encodes CDR1 SGDLS and CDR2 YYNGEE. Written as DNA, the CDR3 is TGTGCCAGCAGCAGGGGGCTCAATCAGCCCCAGCATTTT. Translated, it gives CASSRGLNQPQHF.

This clone was counted once. J is TRBJ2-3 and V is TRBV10-3, with TRBD1 as a possible D gene (5 bases). The CDR3 has 13 residues. With 6 bases removed from V and 9 bases from J, the gap between germline ends came to 16 bases. Germline V lookup: CDR1 ENHRY, CDR2 SYGVKD. The CDR3 region has the DNA TGTGCCATCAGGACGGACAATCCTTGGACGCAGTATTTT. Residues: CAIRTDNPWTQYF.

In this sample, this clone turned up a few times. The genes are TRBV4-3 and TRBJ2-2, with 7 nucleotides matching TRBD1. The germline gives CDR1 LGHNA, CDR2 YSLEER. This CDR3 region has 16 residues. With V trimmed by 0 bases and J by 5 bases, 6 bases remained unmatched. CDR3 in DNA: TGCGCCAGCAGCCAAGAGAGGACAGGAAGAACCGGGGAGCTGTTTTTT. Its translation: CASSQERTGRTGELFF.

The chain joins TRBV2 to TRBJ1-5; 10 bases are shared with TRBD1. With 8 bases clipped from V and 6 bases from J, the junction kept 10 bases outside the gene matches. Germline V gene sequence: CDR1 SNHLY, CDR2 FYNNEI. This CDR3 region has 15 residues. CDR3 bases: TGTGCCAGCGATGGTACGACAGGGGGCGGTCAGCCCCAGCATTTT. It codes for CASDGTTGGGQPQHF.

The chain combines TRBV3-1 (or the pseudogene TRBV3-2) with TRBJ2-1; TRBD2 agrees at 9 bases. J was trimmed by 4 bases and V by 0 bases; bases with no gene match: 4. Germline V gene sequence: CDR1 LGHDT, CDR2 YNNKEL (reference sequence). The CDR3 is 16 amino acids. The DNA for the CDR3 is TGTGCCAGCAGCCAAGAAAGGCTAGCGGGGTACAATGAGCAGTTCTTC. Amino acid sequence: CASSQERLAGYNEQFF.

The chain recombines TRBV28 with TRBJ1-6; the match to TRBD1 covers 8 bases. CDR1 and CDR2 (germline): MDHEN, SYDVKM. This CDR3 has 14 residues. The trim removed 5 bases at V and 10 bases at J, leaving 7 bases unmatched. The DNA for the CDR3 is TGTGCCAGCAGTCCCCCGGACAGGGACTCACCCCTCCACTTT. Translation: CASSPPDRDSPLHF.

The chain recombines TRBV7-3 with TRBJ1-6; possibly TRBD1 for D (6 bases). Trimming took off 5 bases at V and 6 bases at J, with 14 bases between the two ends. The length of the CDR3 is 15 residues. Germline CDR1 is SGHTA and CDR2 is FQGTGA. The CDR3 nucleotides read TGTGCCAGCAGCCCGGGAGGGGGGGGTAATTCACCCCTCCACTTT. This sequence encodes CASSPGGGGNSPLHF.

V and J are TRBV27 and TRBJ1-2, with 9 bases that match TRBD1. Germline V gene lookup returns CDR1 MNHEY and CDR2 SMNVEV (reference sequence). The CDR3 is 14 residues long. Losses at the gene ends were 1 base for V and 7 bases for J; bases not matched to a gene: 4. The CDR3: CASSLLGTGSGYTF. CDR3 bases: TGTGCCAGCAGTTTATTGGGGACAGGGAGTGGCTACACCTTC.

The V and J genes are TRBV5-4 and TRBJ2-3; 9 bases match TRBD2. Trimming at V came to 4 bases and at J to 0 bases, leaving 6 bases not matched to a gene. Germline CDR1 reads SGHNT; CDR2 reads YYREEE (reference sequence). The CDR3 loop spans 16 amino acids. The CDR3: CASSKGLALSTDTQYF. The DNA for the CDR3 is TGTGCCAGCAGCAAGGGACTAGCACTGAGCACAGATACGCAGTATTTT.

J is TRBJ1-4 and V is TRBV19, with D possibly TRBD1 on 5 matching bases. This CDR3 has 14 amino acids. Looked up from germline, CDR1 is LNHDA and CDR2 is SQIVND (reference sequence). Trimming pared 3 bases from V and 5 bases from J, leaving 10 bases between. CDR3 loop: CASSIQGANEKLFF. The DNA for the CDR3 is TGTGCCAGTAGTATCCAGGGTGCCAATGAAAAACTGTTTTTT.

The V gene is TRBV5-1, the J gene TRBJ2-1; 11 positions match TRBD1. After removal of 4 bases from V and 10 bases from J, the junction contained 10 bases not matched to a gene. Germline V CDR1 and CDR2: SGHRS, YFSETQ. The CDR3 covers 15 residues. The CDR3 protein is CASSRSGTGGREQFF. DNA of the CDR3: TGCGCCAGCAGCCGATCTGGGACAGGGGGTCGGGAGCAGTTCTTC.

The DNA for the CDR3 is TGTGCCAGCAAAGGGAGTGGGGAGACCCAGTACTTC. Protein product: CASKGSGETQYF. The rearrangement uses TRBV28 and TRBJ2-5; D possibly corresponds to TRBD2 (5 bases). Germline V gives CDR1 MDHEN, CDR2 SYDVKM. The V gene lost 7 bases and the J gene lost 5 bases, with 11 bases spanning the gap. The CDR3 extends over 12 amino acids.

The chain recombines TRBV2 with TRBJ1-4, with 10 nucleotides matching TRBD1. The ends lost 6 bases at V and 3 bases at J; junction bases unmatched: 7. This CDR3 is 16 amino acids long. Per germline, CDR1 SNHLY and CDR2 FYNNEI. Written as DNA, the CDR3 is TGTGCCAGCAGCTCAGGACAGGGGGTGGCTAATGAAAAACTGTTTTTT. Its protein is CASSSGQGVANEKLFF.

The V call is TRBV5-1, the J call TRBJ1-5; 10 bases are a match to TRBD1. Unmatched junction bases numbered 7, after V lost 4 bases and J lost 6 bases. The CDR3 runs to 15 residues. Germline CDR1 reads SGHRS; CDR2 reads YFSETQ. CDR3 sequence: CASSLGTGEGQPQHF. The DNA for the CDR3 is TGCGCCAGCAGCCTGGGGACAGGGGAAGGTCAGCCCCAGCATTTT.

The chain uses TRBV19 and TRBJ1-2; D unresolved. The germline V gene has CDR1 LNHDA and CDR2 SQIVND (reference sequence). With 3 bases removed from V and 2 bases from J, the gap between germline ends came to 10 bases. This CDR3 spans 14 amino acids. The CDR3 coding sequence is TGTGCCAGTAGTATGTTTACTGTGAACTATGGCTACACCTTC. Translated: CASSMFTVNYGYTF.

This chain uses TRBV4-1 with TRBJ2-7, with TRBD1 matching over 9 bases. Germline V CDR1 and CDR2: MGHRA, YSYEKL. J gave up 5 bases and V 6 bases, and 8 bases lay outside the gene matches. The CDR3 is made up of 14 amino acids. The DNA of the CDR3 is TGCGCCAGCAGTCGGGGGACAGGGCCAAACGAGCAGTACTTC. Encoded protein: CASSRGTGPNEQYF.

This sequence joins TRBV28 and TRBJ1-1; TRBD1 matches at 7 bases. The J segment lost 0 bases and the V segment lost 2 bases, leaving 9 bases of the junction unmatched. The CDR3 length is 17 residues. Germline V lookup: CDR1 MDHEN, CDR2 SYDVKM. Here the CDR3 DNA reads TGTGCCAGCAGTTTACCAACACAGGGGAGGTTGAACACTGAAGCTTTCTTT. Translation gives CASSLPTQGRLNTEAFF.

J is TRBJ2-7 and V is TRBV6-2 or TRBV6-3, with 12 bases lining up with TRBD2. V was clipped by 5 bases and J by 3 bases; unmatched bases: 5. Germline-derived CDR1 and CDR2 are MNHEY and SVGEGT. CDR3 length: 15 residues. CDR3 nucleotide sequence: TGTGCCAGCAGTAGACTGGGACTAGCGGGCTACGAGCAGTACTTC. It translates to CASSRLGLAGYEQYF.

This chain joins TRBV27 and TRBJ1-2; TRBD1 agrees at 8 bases. Looked up from germline, CDR1 is MNHEY and CDR2 is SMNVEV (reference sequence). V shed 5 bases, J shed 0 bases, and the junction held 8 bases outside the gene matches. CDR3 length: 16 amino acids. In DNA, the CDR3 is TGTGCCAGCAGTCCAACCCGGACAGGGACTAACTATGGCTACACCTTC. Encoded protein: CASSPTRTGTNYGYTF.